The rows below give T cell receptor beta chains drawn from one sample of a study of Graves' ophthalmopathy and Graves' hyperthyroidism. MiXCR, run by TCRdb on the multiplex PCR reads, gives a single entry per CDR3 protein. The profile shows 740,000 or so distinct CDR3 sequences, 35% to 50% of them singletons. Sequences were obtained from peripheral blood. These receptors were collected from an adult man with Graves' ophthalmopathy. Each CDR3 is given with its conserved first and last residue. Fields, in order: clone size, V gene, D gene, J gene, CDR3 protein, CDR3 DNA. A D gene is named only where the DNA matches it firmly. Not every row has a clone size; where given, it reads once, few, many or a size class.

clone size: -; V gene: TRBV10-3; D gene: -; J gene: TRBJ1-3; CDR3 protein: CASSNDFSGNTIYF; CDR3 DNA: TGTGCCAGCAGTAACGACTTCTCTGGAAACACCATATATTTT
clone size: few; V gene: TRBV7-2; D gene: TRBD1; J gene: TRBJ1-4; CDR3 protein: CASSLGAGGEKLFF; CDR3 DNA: TGTGCCAGCAGCTTAGGGGCAGGGGGAGAAAAACTGTTTTTT
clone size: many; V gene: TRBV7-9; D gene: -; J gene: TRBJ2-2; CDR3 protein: CASSLVTGGELFF; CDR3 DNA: TGTGCCAGCAGCTTGGTGACCGGCGGGGAGCTGTTTTTT
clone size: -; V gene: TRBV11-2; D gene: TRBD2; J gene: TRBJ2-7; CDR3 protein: CASSFDSGSTYEQYF; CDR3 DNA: TGTGCCAGCAGCTTTGACAGCGGGAGCACCTACGAGCAGTACTTC
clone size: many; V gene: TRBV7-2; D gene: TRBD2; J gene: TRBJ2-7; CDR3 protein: CASSKGTSGAEQYF; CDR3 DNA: TGTGCCAGCAGCAAAGGGACTAGCGGGGCAGAGCAGTACTTC
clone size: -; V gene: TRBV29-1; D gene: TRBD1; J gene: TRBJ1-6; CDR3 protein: CSVLPQGALSPLHF; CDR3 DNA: TGCAGCGTCCTCCCACAGGGGGCCCTTTCACCCCTCCACTTT
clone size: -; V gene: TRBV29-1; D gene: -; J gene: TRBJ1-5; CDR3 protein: CSVGEGKQPQHF; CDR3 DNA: TGCAGCGTTGGTGAGGGGAAACAGCCCCAGCATTTT
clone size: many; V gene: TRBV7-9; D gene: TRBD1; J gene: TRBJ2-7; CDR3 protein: CASSLMGQGLNEQYF; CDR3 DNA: TGTGCCAGCAGCTTAATGGGACAGGGTCTAAACGAGCAGTACTTC
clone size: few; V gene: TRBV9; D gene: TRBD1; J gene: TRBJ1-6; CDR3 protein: CASSARTGRDSPLHF; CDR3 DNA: TGTGCCAGCAGCGCCAGGACAGGGCGGGATTCACCCCTCCACTTT
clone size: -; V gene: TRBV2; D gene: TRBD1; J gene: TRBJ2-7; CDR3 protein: CASSLGQGPYKQYF; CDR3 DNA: TGTGCCAGCAGCCTCGGACAGGGGCCCTACAAGCAGTACTTC
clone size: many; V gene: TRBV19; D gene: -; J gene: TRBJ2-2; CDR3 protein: CASSTPLTGELFF; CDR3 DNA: TGTGCCAGTAGTACCCCCCTCACCGGGGAGCTGTTTTTT
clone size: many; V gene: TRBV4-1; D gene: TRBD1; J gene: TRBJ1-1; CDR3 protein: CASRKGQGVTEAFF; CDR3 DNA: TGCGCCAGCAGGAAGGGACAGGGAGTTACTGAAGCTTTCTTT
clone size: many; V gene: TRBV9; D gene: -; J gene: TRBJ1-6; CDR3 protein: CASFRGYNSPLHF; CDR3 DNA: TGTGCCAGTTTCAGGGGTTATAATTCACCCCTCCACTTT
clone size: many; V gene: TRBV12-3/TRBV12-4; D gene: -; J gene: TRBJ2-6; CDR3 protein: CASSLWAGVGSGANVLTF; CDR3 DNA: TGTGCCAGCAGTTTATGGGCAGGCGTCGGATCCGGGGCCAACGTCCTGACTTTC
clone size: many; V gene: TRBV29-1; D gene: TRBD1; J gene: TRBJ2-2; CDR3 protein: CSALSGGKGTGELFF; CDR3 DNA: TGCAGCGCGCTATCAGGGGGAAAGGGCACCGGGGAGCTGTTTTTT
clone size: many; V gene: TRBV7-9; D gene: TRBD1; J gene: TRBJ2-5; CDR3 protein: CASSWDRAETQYF; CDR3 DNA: TGTGCCAGCAGCTGGGACAGGGCTGAGACCCAGTACTTC
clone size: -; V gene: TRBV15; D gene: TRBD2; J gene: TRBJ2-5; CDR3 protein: CATSRAPFNNKRGQETQYF; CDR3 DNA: TGTGCCACCAGCAGAGCCCCATTTAATAATAAGCGGGGCCAAGAGACCCAGTACTTC
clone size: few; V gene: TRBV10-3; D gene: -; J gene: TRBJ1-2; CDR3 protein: CASSGGGGEDYGYTF; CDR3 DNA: TGTGCCAGCAGCGGAGGGGGAGGGGAAGACTATGGCTACACCTTC
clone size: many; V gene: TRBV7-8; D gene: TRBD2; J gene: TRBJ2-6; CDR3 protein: CASSIVPGLARFWANVLTF; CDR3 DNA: TGTGCCAGCAGCATCGTACCGGGACTAGCGCGCTTCTGGGCCAACGTCCTGACTTTC
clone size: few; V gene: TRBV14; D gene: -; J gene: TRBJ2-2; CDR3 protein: CASSQAGFAGELFF; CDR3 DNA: TGTGCCAGCAGCCAAGCGGGATTTGCCGGGGAGCTGTTTTTT
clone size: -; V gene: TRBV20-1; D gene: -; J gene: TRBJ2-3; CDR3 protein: CSASATGITDTQYF; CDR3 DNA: TGCAGTGCTAGTGCCACAGGGATCACAGATACGCAGTATTTT
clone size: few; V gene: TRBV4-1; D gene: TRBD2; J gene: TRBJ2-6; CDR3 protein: CASSTLAGVANVLTF; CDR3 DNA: TGCGCCAGCAGCACCCTAGCGGGGGTGGCCAACGTCCTGACTTTC
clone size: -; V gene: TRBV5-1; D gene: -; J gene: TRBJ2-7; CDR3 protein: CASSFGALLHEQYF; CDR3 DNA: TGCGCCAGCAGCTTTGGAGCTCTGTTGCACGAGCAGTACTTC
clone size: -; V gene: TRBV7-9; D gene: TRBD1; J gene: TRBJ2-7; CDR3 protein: CASSLDRGPSYEQYF; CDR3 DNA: TGTGCCAGCAGCTTAGACAGGGGGCCCTCCTACGAGCAGTACTTC